This T cell receptor (beta chain) is from a study of blood T cell repertoires in COVID-19 (dated by TCRdb to the early 2020s). General notes on the study: Samples covering the acute and convalescent phases of COVID-19 were provided by collaborators in the United States, Italy and Spain. The material from the prospective study consisted of cDNA or gDNA derived from T cells, B-cell-depleted T cells, or PBMCs. Deeply sampled blood TCRbeta repertoires from subjects exposed to, actively infected with, or recovered from COVID-19 were included in the dataset. The repertoires were released in a freely available public database meant as a resource for research on the immune response to SARS-CoV-2. The samples were drawn from two sources: the first 160 participants of the ongoing ImmuneRACE study, and 950 to 1,500 subjects contributed by 6 global collaborators. Nearly every sample came with metadata listing a de-identified subject ID, COVID-19 status, age in years and sex. Where available, HLA class I and class II types were taken from metadata supplied by the sample provider and were not determined by assay-based typing.

Each collaborating institution followed its own protocols to collect whole blood in K2EDTA tubes. Collaborator samples were shipped for TCRbeta analysis as frozen whole blood, isolated PBMCs, or DNA extracted from either sample type. Reading the germline V gene gives CDR1 SGHRS and CDR2 YFSETQ. Spanning cysteine to phenylalanine, the CDR3 consists of 15 amino acids. Only the CDR3 part of the read is kept: 45 bases, read in frame from the first base. A distance of 18 bases separates the germline ends of V and J, which lose 8 bases and 2 bases respectively. General study outcomes and caveats: The amount of clinical and demographic metadata varied by source and participant and was provided uncurated.

TCRbeta CDR3 regions were amplified from genomic DNA using the immunoSEQ Assay, a bias-controlled multiplex PCR. Turning to the authors' computational methods: The number of nucleated cells in each sample was estimated from the amplification of reference gene primers within the assay. Sequence reads were collapsed and filtered to measure the absolute abundance of every unique TCRbeta CDR3 rearrangement. For each sample, productive Simpson clonality was calculated as the square root of Simpson's diversity index across productive rearrangements. The clones in this table, taken by TCRdb from immuneACCESS, are in-frame only. Not every clone is retained; where verified, under half of the shortfall comes from an unresolved V gene, and the cause of the rest is unknown. The V and J calls and clone size come from that table; D and trimming were worked out from the DNA. This sample lists about 200,000 clones; roughly 78% were detected once. The top ten constitute 2.8% of the sample.

Regarding this clone: Its antigen is currently not known. Qualities for individual bases were not recorded, and no much larger clone is one base off.

The receptor comes from a woman older than 75 with active or convalescent COVID-19. The V and J genes are TRBV5-1 and TRBJ2-3; TRBD1 is a weak D gene call, 5 bases matching. The sample taken for sequencing was peripheral blood. The CDR3 region reads CASSKNQGHTDTQYF. The DNA reads TGCGCCAGTTCGAAAAACCAGGGCCACACAGATACGCAGTATTTT.